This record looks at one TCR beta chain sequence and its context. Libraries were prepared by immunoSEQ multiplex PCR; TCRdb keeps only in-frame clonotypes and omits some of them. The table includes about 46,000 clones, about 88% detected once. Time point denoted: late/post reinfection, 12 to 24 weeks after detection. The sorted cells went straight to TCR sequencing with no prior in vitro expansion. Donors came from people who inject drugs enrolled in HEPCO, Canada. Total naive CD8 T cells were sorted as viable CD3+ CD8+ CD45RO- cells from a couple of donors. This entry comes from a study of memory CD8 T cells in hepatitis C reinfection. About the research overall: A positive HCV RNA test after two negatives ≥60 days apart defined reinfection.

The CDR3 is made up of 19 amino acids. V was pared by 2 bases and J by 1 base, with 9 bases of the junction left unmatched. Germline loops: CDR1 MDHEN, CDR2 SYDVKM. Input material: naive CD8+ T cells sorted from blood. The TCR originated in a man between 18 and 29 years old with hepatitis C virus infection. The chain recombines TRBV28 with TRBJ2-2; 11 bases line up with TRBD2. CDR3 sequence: CASSLGLAGGGVNTGELFF. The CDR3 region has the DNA TGTGCCAGCAGTTTAGGGCTAGCGGGAGGTGGAGTGAACACCGGGGAGCTGTTTTTT.